Each of the 23 T cell receptor beta chains below was sequenced from the same sample in a study of T cells in Graves' hyperthyroidism and ophthalmopathy. The source material, RNA transcripts, was used to amplify TCR beta CDR3 regions. First-round RT-PCR with HTBI primers amplified the TCR CDR3 region. TCRdb re-called the multiplex PCR reads with MiXCR, one entry per CDR3 protein. Among some 250,000 distinct CDR3 sequences listed, around 15% were seen once. The sample taken for sequencing was blood. The origin of the receptors is a woman in her 50s with Graves' hyperthyroidism that later progressed to Graves' ophthalmopathy.

This clonotype has ten or more counts. This sequence joins TRBV28 and TRBJ1-2; D remains ambiguous. The CDR3 length is 11 residues. CDR1 is MDHEN and CDR2 is SYDVKM in the germline V gene. Trimming removed 5 bases at V and 4 bases at J, with 5 bases between. In DNA, the CDR3 is TGTGCCAGCAGTGCCATCTATGGCTACACCTTC. Its translation: CASSAIYGYTF.

This clonotype came up a few times. This chain connects TRBV14 to TRBJ2-3; D is uncertain. Trimming removed 1 base at V and 2 bases at J, with 16 bases between. This CDR3 comprises 17 residues. Germline V gives CDR1 SGHDN, CDR2 FVKESK. The CDR3 bases are TGTGCCAGCAGCCAAGCTATAGGGCTGTCCTACACAGATACGCAGTATTTT. Its protein product is CASSQAIGLSYTDTQYF.

This clonotype was seen repeatedly, ten times or more. The chain links TRBV5-1 to TRBJ2-7; D perhaps matches TRBD2 (6 bases). The ends were cut back, 0 bases at V and 3 bases at J, with 16 bases in the middle. CDR1 and CDR2 (germline): SGHRS, YFSETQ. This CDR3 spans 16 amino acids. CDR3 residues: CASSLGFGRDGYEQYF. The CDR3 DNA is TGCGCCAGCAGCTTGGGGTTCGGGCGGGACGGCTACGAGCAGTACTTC.

This clonotype was picked up many times. The rearrangement joins TRBV5-1 to TRBJ2-6; no firm D call. Germline CDR1 is SGHRS and CDR2 is YFSETQ. This CDR3 comprises 17 residues. V lost 4 bases to trimming and J lost 3 bases, with 17 bases between them. The CDR3 loop reads CASSPDLSVGGANVLTF. The CDR3 region has the DNA TGCGCCAGCAGCCCAGACCTTTCCGTCGGTGGGGCCAACGTCCTGACTTTC.

On this clonotype itself: A much larger clone lies a single base off, so this may be a read error. The chain is built from TRBV7-9 and TRBJ2-7, with 7 bases aligning to TRBD2. Germline lookup yields CDR1 SEHNR and CDR2 FQNEAQ (reference sequence). V dropped 5 bases and J dropped 1; count of bases not matched to a gene: 8. This CDR3 contains 15 residues. CDR3 residues: CASSLKAGRSYEQYF. In DNA form, the CDR3 reads TGTGCCAGCAGCCTAAAAGCGGGAAGGTCCTACGAGCAGTACTTC.

This clonotype was recorded many times. The gene calls are TRBV5-1 and TRBJ2-2; 9 bases are shared with TRBD1. Germline CDR1 reads SGHRS; CDR2 reads YFSETQ. CDR3 length equals 19 residues. J lost 0 bases, V lost 4 bases, and 13 bases had no gene match. CDR3 loop: CASSARHNRDRANTGELFF. The CDR3 coding sequence is TGCGCCAGCAGCGCCAGACATAATAGGGACAGGGCGAACACCGGGGAGCTGTTTTTT.

The sample holds many counts of this clonotype. The CDR3 here is CASSLRSGTSYEQYF. The CDR3 DNA is TGTGCCAGCAGCTTGCGTAGCGGCACCTCCTACGAGCAGTACTTC. This chain connects TRBV7-9 to TRBJ2-7; maybe TRBD2 (6 bases). Germline V gene data show CDR1 as SEHNR and CDR2 as FQNEAQ (reference sequence). Trimming stripped 3 bases from V and 0 bases from J, with 12 bases between. CDR3 length: 15 amino acids.

This clonotype was counted at least ten times. V is TRBV15 and J is TRBJ2-1; D perhaps matches TRBD2 (5 bases). The CDR3 runs to 13 residues. Per the germline V gene, CDR1 is LNHNV and CDR2 is YYDKDF (reference sequence). The V end was cut by 7 bases, the J end by 10 bases, with 17 bases between. Here the CDR3 reads CATNVRGVGEQFF. CDR3 sequence (DNA): TGTGCCACCAACGTTCGGGGAGTCGGCGAGCAGTTCTTC. Based on the CDR3 plus reference TRBV15 and TRBJ2-1, the full variable domain is DAMVIQNPRYQVTQFGKPVTLSCSQTLNHNVMYWYQQKSSQAPKLLFHYYDKDFNNEADTPDNFQSRRPNTSFCFLDIRSPGLGDTAMYLCATNVRGVGEQFFGPGTRLTVL.

This clonotype was seen repeatedly, ten times or more. The chain joins TRBV7-3 to TRBJ2-3, with a weak D call TRBD2 (6 bases). This CDR3 has 13 residues. Trimming stripped 5 bases from V and 6 bases from J, with 12 bases between. Germline V gives CDR1 SGHTA, CDR2 FQGTGA. In nucleotides, the CDR3 is TGTGCCAGCAGCCTCCTGGAGGGGGATACGCAGTATTTT. Protein sequence: CASSLLEGDTQYF. The entire variable domain, with the rest obtained from reference TRBV7-3 and TRBJ2-3, is as follows: GAGVSQTPSNKVTEKGKYVELRCDPISGHTALYWYRQSLGQGPEFLIYFQGTGAADDSGLPNDRFFAVRPEGSVSTLKIQRTERGDSAVYLCASSLLEGDTQYFGPGTRLTVL.

On this clonotype itself: With a much larger clone just one base away, this may be a read error. CDR3 in DNA: TGTGCCAGCAGTGTAGGAGGGAATGGCTACACCTTC. It specifies CASSVGGNGYTF. This chain uses TRBV27 with TRBJ1-2; D not certain. Per germline, CDR1 MNHEY and CDR2 SMNVEV (reference sequence). The CDR3 length is 12 residues. V was shortened by 5 bases and J by 6 bases, with 10 bases between the two germline ends.

The chain is built from TRBV4-2 and TRBJ2-2, with 15 bases identical to TRBD2. The length of the CDR3 is 20 residues. In germline, CDR1 is LGHNA, CDR2 YNFKEQ. J lost 5 bases, V lost 1 base, and 11 bases had no gene match. CDR3 coding DNA: TGTGCCAGCAGCCAAGGGGGAGGACTAGCGGGAGGGTCGGGAACCGGGGAGCTGTTTTTT. This translates into CASSQGGGLAGGSGTGELFF.

The sample holds many counts of this clonotype. DNA of the CDR3: TGTGCCTGGACCCCGGGAGATATCACCGGGGAGCTGTTTTTT. It yields the protein CAWTPGDITGELFF. The chain recombines TRBV30 with TRBJ2-2; perhaps TRBD2 as D (6 bases). The V gene's germline CDR1 is GTSNPN and CDR2 SVGIG (reference sequence). Trimming removed 4 bases from V and 4 bases from J, with 13 bases in between. CDR3 length: 14 amino acids.

The sample holds many counts of this clonotype. V is TRBV18 and J is TRBJ2-1, with a possible D match to TRBD1 (5 bases). Germline CDR1 and CDR2: KGHSH and LQKENI. The CDR3 is 14 amino acids. Trimming stripped 5 bases from V and 5 bases from J, with 13 bases between. The CDR3 DNA is TGTGCCAGCTCAGCAGGGAAGGGGCACAATGAGCAGTTCTTC. Amino acids: CASSAGKGHNEQFF.

This clonotype was counted ten times or more. The rearrangement uses TRBV7-3 and TRBJ1-1, with a tentative D call TRBD1 (6 bases). V dropped 5 bases and J dropped 0 bases, with 19 bases sitting between them. This CDR3 has 17 amino acids. CDR1 and CDR2 (germline): SGHTA, FQGTGA. The CDR3 is CASSRYPTGPMNTEAFF. CDR3 nucleotides: TGTGCCAGCAGCCGTTACCCCACAGGGCCCATGAACACTGAAGCTTTCTTT.

There are many counts of this clonotype. V gene TRBV28 combines with J gene TRBJ2-1; 12 bases match TRBD1. V was clipped by 4 bases and J by 9 bases; unmatched bases: 10. Germline values: CDR1 MDHEN, CDR2 SYDVKM. The CDR3 sequence is 16 residues long. CDR3 protein: CASSSYPGQGAVEQFF. In DNA form, the CDR3 reads TGTGCCAGCAGTTCGTACCCGGGACAGGGGGCTGTTGAGCAGTTCTTC.

The table lists this clonotype with many counts. V and J are TRBV20-1 and TRBJ2-7; 11 bases align to TRBD2. Trimming cost V 2 bases and J 6 bases; bases outside gene matches: 9. This CDR3 has 15 amino acids. The germline V gene has CDR1 DFQATT and CDR2 SNEGSKA (reference sequence). CDR3 nucleotide sequence: TGCAGTGCTAGACCCGGGACTAGCGGACTATTCGAGCAGTACTTC. Its translation: CSARPGTSGLFEQYF.

This clonotype occurred many times. J is TRBJ2-1 and V is TRBV6-5; D is possibly TRBD1 (6 bases). Trimming stripped 2 bases from V and 0 bases from J, with 8 bases between. Looked up from germline, CDR1 is MNHEY and CDR2 is SVGAGI. CDR3 size: 15 residues. DNA of the CDR3: TGTGCCAGCAGTTACCAGGGGCCCTCCTACAATGAGCAGTTCTTC. Its translation is CASSYQGPSYNEQFF.

This clonotype was seen ten or more times. One junction end disagrees with the germline gene, perhaps due to a read error. This chain uses TRBV6-1 with TRBJ2-7; no reliable D call. CDR1 MNHNS and CDR2 SASEGT come from the germline V gene. The CDR3 runs to 13 residues. The CDR3 DNA reads as TGTACCAGCAGTGGACCACGGTCCTACGAGCAGTACTTC. This translates into CTSSGPRSYEQYF.

This clonotype was detected ten times or more. V usage is TRBV4-2 and J usage is TRBJ2-7, with 7 bases that match TRBD2. The CDR3 has 14 residues. CDR1 and CDR2 from the germline V gene are LGHNA and YNFKEQ. The junction had 0 bases not matched to a gene; V was cut back by 0 bases and J by 1 base. Here the CDR3 reads CASSQEGGSYEQYF. The CDR3 DNA reads TGTGCCAGCAGCCAAGAGGGGGGGTCCTACGAGCAGTACTTC.

This clonotype has at least ten counts. The V and J genes are TRBV27 and TRBJ2-1; D might be TRBD2 (6 bases). V was cut by 8 bases and J by 4 bases, with 15 bases left in between. Germline lookup yields CDR1 MNHEY and CDR2 SMNVEV (reference sequence). The CDR3 is made up of 14 amino acids. The CDR3 loop reads CASAGRGTYNEQFF. CDR3 nucleotide sequence: TGTGCCAGCGCCGGGCGCGGGACGTACAATGAGCAGTTCTTC.

This clonotype came up many times. V gene TRBV6-9 combines with J gene TRBJ2-7; TRBD2 matches at 7 bases. CDR1 is MNHGY and CDR2 is SVAAGI in the germline V gene. The J segment lost 5 bases and the V segment lost 8 bases, leaving 9 bases of the junction unmatched. The CDR3 totals 13 residues. The CDR3 DNA reads as TGTGCCAGCCCCTCCAGACTAGCCGACGAGCAGTACTTC. It encodes CASPSRLADEQYF.

This clonotype was seen repeatedly, ten times or more. The chain has TRBV28 and TRBJ2-1; maybe TRBD2 (7 bases). Between the trimmed V and J ends, which lost 6 bases and 9 bases, there was a span of 18 bases. This CDR3 spans 14 amino acids. Germline CDR1 MDHEN, CDR2 SYDVKM. The CDR3 DNA reads TGTGCCAGCAGGGTTGGGGGGGGCCGAGGTGAGCAGTTCTTC. It codes for CASRVGGGRGEQFF.

The chain carries TRBV5-1 and TRBJ1-4; D uncertain. Germline-derived CDR1 and CDR2 are SGHRS and YFSETQ. V was pared by 0 bases and J by 6 bases, with 9 bases between. The CDR3 totals 14 residues. CDR3 amino acids: CASSLGVRYEKLFF. The CDR3 DNA sequence: TGCGCCAGCAGCTTGGGGGTGAGGTATGAAAAACTGTTTTTT.